Presented here are 30 T cell receptor beta chains from one specimen sequenced in a study of cytomegalovirus exposure and HLA in healthy donors. PCR primers comprised 60 Vbeta and 13 Jbeta primers. The repertoire was sequenced with immunoSEQ multiplex PCR; TCRdb's copy has only in-frame clones and lacks some. Of roughly 110,000 clones listed, around four fifths were seen once; the top ten hold about 1.5%. The material sequenced was PBMCs. All receptors come from a man over 45 in good health and CMV-seronegative.

The chain links TRBV25-1 to TRBJ2-3; TRBD2 aligns across 9 bases. The J segment lost 8 bases and the V segment lost 7 bases, leaving 10 bases of the junction unmatched. Germline CDR1 reads MGHDK; CDR2 reads SYGVNS. The CDR3 totals 14 residues. In nucleotides, the CDR3 is TGTGCCAGCAATCACGCGGGGGGGCCAGGTACGCAGTATTTT. Amino acids: CASNHAGGPGTQYF.

This chain links TRBV6-6 with TRBJ2-7; TRBD2 might be the D (6 bases). This CDR3 spans 13 amino acids. Trimming pared 6 bases from V and 1 base from J, leaving 10 bases between. Germline values: CDR1 MNHNY, CDR2 SVGAGI (reference sequence). This CDR3 reads CASRERVSYEQYF. In DNA form, the CDR3 reads TGTGCCAGCAGAGAGCGGGTGTCCTACGAGCAGTACTTC.

The rearrangement links TRBV7-9 to TRBJ1-4, with D possibly matching TRBD1 (6 bases). CDR1 and CDR2 from the germline V gene are SEHNR and FQNEAQ (reference sequence). This CDR3 contains 14 residues. With 5 bases removed from V and 5 bases from J, the gap between germline ends came to 12 bases. CDR3: CASSPQGRNEKLFF. As DNA, the CDR3 is TGTGCCAGCAGCCCACAGGGCCGGAATGAAAAACTGTTTTTT.

This clone was recorded only once. The chain couples TRBV11-2 to TRBJ1-1; D remains ambiguous. The ends were cut back, 5 bases at V and 1 base at J, with 8 bases in the middle. The CDR3 totals 13 residues. Germline loops: CDR1 SGHAT, CDR2 FQNNGV. CDR3 nucleotide sequence: TGTGCCAGCAGCCTAACAGAGAACACTGAAGCTTTCTTT. It encodes CASSLTENTEAFF.

The chain has TRBV2 and TRBJ2-3; perhaps TRBD1 as D (5 bases). Trimming cost V 7 bases and J 5 bases, with 16 bases left between them. The CDR3 is 14 residues long. The germline gives CDR1 SNHLY, CDR2 FYNNEI. The CDR3 DNA reads TGTGCCAGCACTCCGACCCTAAGGGGAGATACGCAGTATTTT. Translating gives CASTPTLRGDTQYF.

The rearrangement links TRBV5-5 to TRBJ1-5; 7 bases fit TRBD1. This CDR3 is 15 amino acids long. V was clipped by 3 bases and J by 5 bases; unmatched bases: 8. The germline V gene encodes CDR1 SGHKS and CDR2 YYEKEE (reference sequence). The CDR3 spells CASSWGARGDQPQHF. CDR3 coding DNA: TGTGCCAGCAGCTGGGGGGCCAGGGGGGATCAGCCCCAGCATTTT. The full variable domain, its missing parts supplied by reference TRBV5-5 and TRBJ1-5, is DAGVTQSPTHLIKTRGQQVTLRCSPISGHKSVSWYQQVLGQGPQFIFQYYEKEERGRGNFPDRFSARQFPNYSSELNVNALLLGDSALYLCASSWGARGDQPQHFGDGTRLSIL.

This chain connects TRBV5-6 to TRBJ1-6; tentative D call: TRBD1 (5 bases). CDR1 and CDR2 (germline): SGHDT, YYEEEE. There are 14 residues in the CDR3. Between the trimmed V and J ends, which lost 1 base and 9 bases, there was a span of 11 bases. CDR3 region: CASSLRGPGSPLHF. The CDR3 region has the DNA TGTGCCAGCAGCTTGAGGGGCCCAGGTTCACCCCTCCACTTT.

The chain links TRBV2 to TRBJ2-2; D not certain. CDR3 length equals 15 residues. Trimming stripped 5 bases from V and 0 bases from J, with 10 bases between. Germline V lookup: CDR1 SNHLY, CDR2 FYNNEI. CDR3 nucleotides: TGTGCCAGCAGTCCAGGTAGTTCGAACACCGGGGAGCTGTTTTTT. Residues: CASSPGSSNTGELFF.

The chain recombines TRBV5-4 with TRBJ2-2; 14 bases line up with TRBD2. The CDR3 has 17 amino acids. The V gene end was trimmed by 4 bases and the J gene end by 5 bases; junction bases not matched to a gene: 7. CDR1 SGHNT and CDR2 YYREEE come from the germline V gene (reference sequence). The CDR3 DNA follows: TGTGCCAGCAGCCCGGGACTAGCGGGGGCTGCTACCGGGGAGCTGTTTTTT. Translating gives CASSPGLAGAATGELFF.

CDR3 in DNA: TGTGCCAGCAGCACACCTTCAGGACTCACAGATACGCAGTATTTT. Translating gives CASSTPSGLTDTQYF. V and J are TRBV2 and TRBJ2-3, with a tentative D call TRBD2 (5 bases). Trimming took off 6 bases at V and 2 bases at J, with 15 bases between the two ends. CDR1 and CDR2 from the germline V gene are SNHLY and FYNNEI. The CDR3 covers 15 residues.

The gene calls are TRBV7-2 and TRBJ1-3; possibly TRBD1 for D (5 bases). Germline V gene data show CDR1 as SGHTA and CDR2 as FQGNSA. V was cut by 4 bases and J by 0 bases, with 13 bases left in between. This CDR3 is 16 amino acids long. The CDR3 DNA follows: TGTGCCAGCAGCTCCAGGGCAGCCTTCTCTGGAAACACCATATATTTT. Amino acids: CASSSRAAFSGNTIYF. Full variable domain (rest looked up from reference TRBV7-2 and TRBJ1-3): GAGVSQSPSNKVTEKGKDVELRCDPISGHTALYWYRQSLGQGLEFLIYFQGNSAPDKSGLPSDRFSAERTGGSVSTLTIQRTQQEDSAVYLCASSSRAAFSGNTIYFGEGSWLTVV.

The chain is built from TRBV30 and TRBJ1-1; TRBD1 is a possible D gene (6 bases). This CDR3 is built from 13 residues. Germline assignment: CDR1 GTSNPN and CDR2 SVGIG (reference sequence). V dropped 4 bases and J dropped 3 bases, with 12 bases sitting between them. The CDR3 nucleotides read TGTGCCTGGACCACCCACAGGGACACTGAAGCTTTCTTT. Residues: CAWTTHRDTEAFF.

V is TRBV28 and J is TRBJ1-2, with no clear D. Trimming stripped 7 bases from V and 3 bases from J, with 6 bases between. Per germline, CDR1 MDHEN and CDR2 SYDVKM. The CDR3 covers 11 residues. In nucleotides, the CDR3 is TGTGCCAGCACTTCAGACTATGGCTACACCTTC. Protein: CASTSDYGYTF.

The chain combines TRBV30 with TRBJ1-2; D call uncertain. Trimming took 2 bases from V and 8 from J, leaving 9 bases between them. CDR1 and CDR2 (germline): GTSNPN, SVGIG (reference sequence). This CDR3 has 11 amino acids. This CDR3 is CAWSTRRGYTF. In DNA form, the CDR3 reads TGTGCCTGGAGTACAAGGCGGGGCTACACCTTC.

This rearrangement joins TRBV18 to TRBJ1-2, with a possible D match to TRBD1 (6 bases). The CDR3 is made up of 16 amino acids. V shed 0 bases and J shed 5 bases, with 16 bases lying between them. Germline V gene lookup returns CDR1 KGHSH and CDR2 LQKENI. CDR3 amino acids: CASSPPSLGGAYGYTF. CDR3 nucleotides: TGTGCCAGCTCACCACCGTCCCTGGGGGGGGCGTATGGCTACACCTTC.

The table lists this clone with a few counts. The chain employs TRBV11-2 and TRBJ2-3, with 8 bases that match TRBD2. With V trimmed by 1 base and J by 6 bases, 12 bases remained unmatched. The CDR3 covers 17 residues. The germline CDR1 and CDR2 sequences are SGHAT and FQNNGV. The CDR3 sequence: CASSLGRGALKRDTQYF. CDR3 nucleotides: TGTGCCAGCAGCTTAGGGCGGGGGGCCCTAAAGCGGGATACGCAGTATTTT. Variable domain in full (rest from reference TRBV11-2 and TRBJ2-3): EAGVAQSPRYKIIEKRQSVAFWCNPISGHATLYWYQQILGQGPKLLIQFQNNGVVDDSQLPKDRFSAERLKGVDSTLKIQPAKLEDSAVYLCASSLGRGALKRDTQYFGPGTRLTVL.

Here the CDR3 reads CASIPFRRWRTEAFF. DNA for the CDR3: TGTGCCAGCATACCGTTTCGGAGGTGGAGGACTGAAGCTTTCTTT. J is TRBJ1-1 and V is TRBV11-2; D ambiguous. The germline CDR1 and CDR2 sequences are SGHAT and FQNNGV. V lost 7 bases and J lost 5, with 20 bases in between. The CDR3 totals 15 residues.

The rearrangement joins TRBV2 to TRBJ2-5; 11 nucleotides align to TRBD1. Germline trimming cut 7 bases from V and 4 bases from J; bases unmatched to any gene: 11. Germline CDR1 reads SNHLY; CDR2 reads FYNNEI. This CDR3 has 16 amino acids. In nucleotides, the CDR3 is TGTGCCAGCAACTCAAGGGGGGGGACAGGGGGAGAGACCCAGTACTTC. Translating gives CASNSRGGTGGETQYF.

This chain joins TRBV7-2 and TRBJ2-7, with 9 nucleotides matching TRBD1. V was clipped by 1 base and J by 2 bases; unmatched bases: 6. The CDR3 sequence is 16 residues long. Germline V gene sequence: CDR1 SGHTA, CDR2 FQGNSA. The CDR3, as DNA: TGTGCCAGCAGCTTAGATCCTAGGACAGGGGCCTACGAGCAGTACTTC. Encoded protein: CASSLDPRTGAYEQYF. Combining the CDR3 with reference TRBV7-2 and TRBJ2-7 gives the whole variable domain GAGVSQSPSNKVTEKGKDVELRCDPISGHTALYWYRQSLGQGLEFLIYFQGNSAPDKSGLPSDRFSAERTGGSVSTLTIQRTQQEDSAVYLCASSLDPRTGAYEQYFGPGTRLTVT.

This chain connects TRBV6-5 to TRBJ2-7; D unresolved. CDR3 length: 16 residues. The V gene lost 4 bases and the J gene lost 0 bases, with 16 bases spanning the gap. In germline, CDR1 is MNHEY, CDR2 SVGAGI. The CDR3 region has the DNA TGTGCCAGCAGTTTAGATAACGCGTTGAGCTCCTACGAGCAGTACTTC. Translating it yields CASSLDNALSSYEQYF.

The chain has TRBV7-2 and TRBJ2-1; 9 bases align to TRBD2. V dropped 1 base and J dropped 14; count of bases not matched to a gene: 3. CDR1 SGHTA and CDR2 FQGNSA come from the germline V gene. This CDR3 region has 12 residues. In nucleotides, the CDR3 is TGTGCCAGCAGCTTAGTGGGCGGGGGGGAGTTCTTC. Residues: CASSLVGGGEFF.

The chain carries TRBV11-3 and TRBJ2-3; D is possibly TRBD2 (6 bases). The V gene's germline CDR1 is SGHNT and CDR2 YENEEA. V lost 5 bases and J lost 4, with 10 bases in between. This CDR3 spans 13 amino acids. CDR3 coding DNA: TGTGCCAGCAGCGAAGGGGACTCAGATACGCAGTATTTT. Encoded protein: CASSEGDSDTQYF.

The genes are TRBV5-4 and TRBJ2-1; D is possibly TRBD2 (5 bases). This CDR3 contains 15 residues. Germline CDR1 is SGHNT and CDR2 is YYREEE (reference sequence). The V and J ends lost 0 bases and 1 base respectively, with 8 bases between them. CDR3 nucleotides: TGTGCCAGCAGCTTGGTCCCGGGGTCCTACAATGAGCAGTTCTTC. Protein sequence: CASSLVPGSYNEQFF.

This chain joins TRBV27 and TRBJ1-1, with D possibly matching TRBD1 (6 bases). The length of the CDR3 is 13 residues. V dropped 4 bases and J dropped 5 bases, with 11 bases sitting between them. Germline CDR1 and CDR2: MNHEY and SMNVEV (reference sequence). The CDR3 DNA follows: TGTGCCAGCAGTTATAACAGGGCTACTGAAGCTTTCTTT. Protein sequence: CASSYNRATEAFF.

This clone was recorded a few times. V is TRBV6-6 and J is TRBJ1-1; 7 nucleotides agree with TRBD1. The CDR3 has 14 amino acids. J lost 7 bases, V lost 2 bases, and 7 bases had no gene match. CDR1 is MNHNY and CDR2 is SVGAGI in the germline V gene (reference sequence). CDR3 nucleotide sequence: TGTGCCAGCAGTTACAACCGGGACAGTTATGAAGCTTTCTTT. Its translation is CASSYNRDSYEAFF.

The CDR3, as DNA: TGCGCCAGCAGTGATGGAGCTTCAGATACGCAGTATTTT. It encodes CASSDGASDTQYF. The chain has TRBV10-1 and TRBJ2-3; D gene uncertain. The CDR3 is 13 residues long. V was trimmed by 3 bases and J by 4 bases, leaving 8 bases between them. CDR1 and CDR2 from the germline V gene are WNHNN and SYGVQD (reference sequence).

This clone was seen a few times. The chain employs TRBV6-6 and TRBJ1-5, with unresolved D. Germline assignment: CDR1 MNHNY and CDR2 SVGAGI (reference sequence). This CDR3 is 13 amino acids long. Trimming removed 8 bases from V and 1 base from J, with 9 bases in between. The CDR3 here is CASRRASNQPQHF. For the CDR3, the DNA is TGTGCCAGCCGGCGGGCAAGCAATCAGCCCCAGCATTTT.

V gene TRBV7-2 combines with J gene TRBJ1-2, with a possible D match to TRBD1 (6 bases). This CDR3 contains 13 residues. Trimming stripped 6 bases from V and 6 bases from J, with 14 bases between. The V gene's germline CDR1 is SGHTA and CDR2 FQGNSA. The CDR3 protein is CASSLQGVDGYTF. In DNA form, the CDR3 reads TGTGCCAGCAGTCTACAGGGTGTGGATGGCTACACCTTC.

The rearrangement joins TRBV5-1 to TRBJ1-1, with 9 bases fitting TRBD1. Germline CDR1 reads SGHRS; CDR2 reads YFSETQ. V lost 6 bases, J lost 1 base, and 10 bases stayed unmatched. The CDR3 sequence is 16 residues long. In nucleotides, the CDR3 is TGCGCCAGCATTTCGGGGACAGGGACTTCGAACACTGAAGCTTTCTTT. It specifies CASISGTGTSNTEAFF. Full variable domain (remainder filled in from reference TRBV5-1 and TRBJ1-1): KAGVTQTPRYLIKTRGQQVTLSCSPISGHRSVSWYQQTPGQGLQFLFEYFSETQRNKGNFPGRFSGRQFSNSRSEMNVSTLELGDSALYLCASISGTGTSNTEAFFGQGTRLTVV.

V gene TRBV7-7 combines with J gene TRBJ2-1; perhaps TRBD2 as D (5 bases). The CDR3 spans 14 residues. Trimming shortened V by 1 base and J by 3 bases, and 7 bases separated the two germline ends. From germline, CDR1 is SSHAT and CDR2 FNYEAQ (reference sequence). The CDR3: CASSLDGVYNEQFF. The CDR3 DNA reads as TGTGCCAGCAGCTTAGACGGGGTCTACAATGAGCAGTTCTTC.